The rows below give T cell receptor beta chains drawn from one sample of a study of T cell responses to AZD1222 COVID-19 vaccine. Sequencing was performed with immunoSEQ multiplex PCR; in TCRdb, only in-frame clones are kept and a portion is missing. The data hold roughly 130,000 clones, with over 85% observed a single time. The starting material was peripheral blood, obtained on day 0 of AZD1222 vaccination. The source is an adult in good health. Each CDR3 is given with its conserved first and last residue. Each record gives: clone size, D gene, J gene, V gene, CDR3 protein, CDR3 DNA. The D gene is left open where the match is weak. Size is omitted from some rows. Given values are once, few, many or a class for expanded clones.

clone size: -; D gene: -; J gene: TRBJ1-1; V gene: TRBV12-3/TRBV12-4; CDR3 protein: CASSLAGGTEAFF; CDR3 DNA: TGTGCCAGCAGCTTAGCGGGTGGTACTGAAGCTTTCTTT
clone size: -; D gene: TRBD1; J gene: TRBJ2-2; V gene: TRBV24-1; CDR3 protein: CATSDLAYDRGNTGELFF; CDR3 DNA: TGTGCCACCAGTGACCTAGCCTACGACAGGGGCAACACCGGGGAGCTGTTTTTT
clone size: -; D gene: TRBD1; J gene: TRBJ1-6; V gene: TRBV7-2; CDR3 protein: CASSQDRGPGNSPLHF; CDR3 DNA: TGTGCCAGCAGCCAGGACAGGGGGCCCGGAAATTCACCCCTCCACTTT
clone size: -; D gene: -; J gene: TRBJ1-1; V gene: TRBV5-6; CDR3 protein: CASSPSGQWNTEAFF; CDR3 DNA: TGTGCCAGCAGCCCGAGCGGGCAATGGAACACTGAAGCTTTCTTT
clone size: -; D gene: -; J gene: TRBJ1-2; V gene: TRBV30; CDR3 protein: CAWSPPLGGHYGYTF; CDR3 DNA: TGTGCCTGGAGCCCCCCTTTGGGGGGTCACTATGGCTACACCTTC
clone size: once; D gene: -; J gene: TRBJ2-3; V gene: TRBV28; CDR3 protein: CASTKNLGEYADTQYF; CDR3 DNA: TGTGCCAGCACCAAGAACCTGGGGGAGTATGCAGATACGCAGTATTTT
clone size: -; D gene: -; J gene: TRBJ2-5; V gene: TRBV3-1/TRBV3-2; CDR3 protein: CASSQEGTRETQYF; CDR3 DNA: TGTGCCAGCAGCCAAGAGGGCACTCGAGAGACCCAGTACTTC
clone size: -; D gene: -; J gene: TRBJ1-1; V gene: TRBV9; CDR3 protein: CASSLGEDTEAFF; CDR3 DNA: TGTGCCAGCAGTTTAGGGGAGGACACTGAAGCTTTCTTT
clone size: -; D gene: -; J gene: TRBJ2-7; V gene: TRBV6-5; CDR3 protein: CASSSAGYYEQYF; CDR3 DNA: TGTGCCAGCAGTTCCGCGGGGTACTACGAGCAGTACTTC
clone size: -; D gene: -; J gene: TRBJ1-5; V gene: TRBV18; CDR3 protein: CASSLGGLRQPQHF; CDR3 DNA: TGTGCCAGCTCACTGGGAGGGTTAAGGCAGCCCCAGCATTTT
clone size: -; D gene: -; J gene: TRBJ1-5; V gene: TRBV4-1; CDR3 protein: CASSQAGTDRNQPQHF; CDR3 DNA: TGCGCCAGCAGCCAAGCCGGGACCGACCGCAATCAGCCCCAGCATTTT
clone size: -; D gene: TRBD1; J gene: TRBJ1-1; V gene: TRBV10-2; CDR3 protein: CASSREQGNLNTEAFF; CDR3 DNA: TGCGCCAGCAGTAGAGAACAGGGGAACTTGAACACTGAAGCTTTCTTT
clone size: -; D gene: -; J gene: TRBJ2-4; V gene: TRBV12-3/TRBV12-4; CDR3 protein: CASSRAKNIQYF; CDR3 DNA: TGTGCCAGCAGTCGAGCCAAAAACATTCAGTACTTC
clone size: -; D gene: -; J gene: TRBJ2-2; V gene: TRBV24-1; CDR3 protein: CATSDLPGTGELFF; CDR3 DNA: TGTGCCACCAGTGATTTGCCCGGGACCGGGGAGCTGTTTTTT
clone size: -; D gene: -; J gene: TRBJ2-7; V gene: TRBV12-3/TRBV12-4; CDR3 protein: CASSFTGREQYF; CDR3 DNA: TGTGCCAGCAGTTTCACAGGGAGGGAGCAGTACTTC